The clone carrying this T cell receptor (beta chain) was detected many times. Antigen specificity is unknown. This sample was included in a study of CD8 T cells in ankylosing spondylitis. The study's findings and limits: In reactive arthritis synovial fluid and blood, some motif variants had been reported before. Matched ankylosing spondylitis synovial fluid reportedly contained a significantly enriched population of disease-linked clones.

This CDR3 has 15 amino acids. Germline values: CDR1 MNHEY, CDR2 SVGAGI. V lost 0 bases, J lost 7 bases, and 13 bases lay in between. Using its own MiXCR run on the 5' RACE reads, TCRdb lists one record per CDR3 protein. The table has 200,000 to 300,000 distinct CDR3 sequences, 7.5% to 9% seen once; the top ten hold approximately 6.3%. The TCR comes from a male donor with ankylosing spondylitis or in good health (not recorded which). The gene calls are TRBV6-5 and TRBJ2-1; maybe TRBD2 (7 bases). Source material: blood, either unsorted or a sorted T cell fraction (not recorded which). The CDR3 nucleotides read TGTGCCAGCAGTTACTCGAAGGGGAGGGGGAATGAGCAGTTCTTC. Translated: CASSYSKGRGNEQFF.